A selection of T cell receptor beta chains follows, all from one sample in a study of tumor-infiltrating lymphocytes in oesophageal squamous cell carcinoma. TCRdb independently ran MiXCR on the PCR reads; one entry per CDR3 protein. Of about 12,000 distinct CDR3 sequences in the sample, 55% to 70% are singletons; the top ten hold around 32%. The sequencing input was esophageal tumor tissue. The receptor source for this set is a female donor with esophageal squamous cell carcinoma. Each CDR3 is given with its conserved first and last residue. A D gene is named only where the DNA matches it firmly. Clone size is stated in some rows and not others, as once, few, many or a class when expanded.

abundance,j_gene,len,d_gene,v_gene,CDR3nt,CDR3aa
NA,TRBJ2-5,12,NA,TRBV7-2,TGTGCCAGCAGTCCAGACGCAGGGGCCCAGTACTTC,CASSPDAGAQYF
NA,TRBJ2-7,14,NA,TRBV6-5,TGTGCCACCGGAACGGGGGGCTTTGGCTACGAGCAGTACTTC,CATGTGGFGYEQYF
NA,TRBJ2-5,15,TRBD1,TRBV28,TGTGCCAGCAGTTTCGGGGCAGGGGGTGGGGAGACCCAGTACTTC,CASSFGAGGGETQYF
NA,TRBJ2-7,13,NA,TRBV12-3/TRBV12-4,TGTGCCAGCAGGAAAGGTGGGACCTACGAGCAGTACTTC,CASRKGGTYEQYF
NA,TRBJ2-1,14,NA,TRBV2,TGTGCCAGCAATTACGTCAACACCTACAATGAGCAGTTCTTC,CASNYVNTYNEQFF
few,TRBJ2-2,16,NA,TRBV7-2,TGTGCCAGCAGCCCCGTATCGGCCGCGAACACCGGGGAGCTGTTTTTT,CASSPVSAANTGELFF
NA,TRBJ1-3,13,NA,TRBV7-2,TGTGCCAGCAGCCCACAGGGAGGAAACACCATATATTTT,CASSPQGGNTIYF
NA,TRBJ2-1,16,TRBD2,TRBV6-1,TGTGCCAGCCGCCGATCCGGGACTAGCGGGGACAATGAGCAGTTCTTC,CASRRSGTSGDNEQFF
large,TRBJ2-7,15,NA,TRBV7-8,TGTGCCAGCAGCTTGTCCCTTAGTAGTCTTTACGAGCAGTACTTC,CASSLSLSSLYEQYF
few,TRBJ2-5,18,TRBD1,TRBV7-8,TGTGCCAGCAGCCGAACAGGGGGCGGACCAGAAGTAGGAGAGACCCAGTACTTC,CASSRTGGGPEVGETQYF
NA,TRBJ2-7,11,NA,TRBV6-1,TGTGCCGGCGCCCGAGGAGGGGAGCAGTACTTC,CAGARGGEQYF
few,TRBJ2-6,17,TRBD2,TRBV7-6,TGTGCCAGCAGCACCGGGACTAGAACCTCTGGGGCCAACGTCCTGACTTTC,CASSTGTRTSGANVLTF
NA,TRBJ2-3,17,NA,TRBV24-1,TGTGCCACCAGTCGGACGGTTGTCGAAGTTATGACAGATACGCAGTATTTT,CATSRTVVEVMTDTQYF
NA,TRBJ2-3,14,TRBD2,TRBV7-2,TGTGCCAGCAGCTTTAGCGGGGATTTCCCCGGGGGATATTTT,CASSFSGDFPGGYF
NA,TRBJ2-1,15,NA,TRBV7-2,TGTGCCAGCGGGGGGTTTCTTTCTACCTACAATGAGCAGTTCTTC,CASGGFLSTYNEQFF
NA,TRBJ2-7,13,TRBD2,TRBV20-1,TGCAGTGCTCTGCCTAGCGGGGCCTACGAGCAGTACTTC,CSALPSGAYEQYF
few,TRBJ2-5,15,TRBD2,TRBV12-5,TGTGCTAGTGGTTTCGGACTAGCGTACCAAGAGACCCAGTACTTC,CASGFGLAYQETQYF
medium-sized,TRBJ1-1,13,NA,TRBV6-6,TGTGCCAGCAGTTACTCCGTGAACACTGAAGCTTTCTTT,CASSYSVNTEAFF
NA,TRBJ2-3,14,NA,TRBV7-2,TGTGCCGGCAGCTACACAGCGACGCAAGATACGCAGTATTTT,CAGSYTATQDTQYF
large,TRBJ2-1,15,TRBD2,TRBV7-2,TGTGCCAGCAGCCCAGCCCCTAGCGGGATGGGTGAGCAGTTCTTC,CASSPAPSGMGEQFF
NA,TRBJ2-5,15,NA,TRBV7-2,TGTGCCAGCATCGATTCTACTACGGCCCAAGAGACCCAGTACTTC,CASIDSTTAQETQYF
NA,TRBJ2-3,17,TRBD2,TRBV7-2,TGTGCCAGCAGCCTGGGACTAGCGGGAGTAGGAACAGATACGCAGTATTTT,CASSLGLAGVGTDTQYF
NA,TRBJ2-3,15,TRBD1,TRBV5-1,TGCGCCAGCAGCTTACAGGGGGCAAGCACAGATACGCAGTATTTT,CASSLQGASTDTQYF
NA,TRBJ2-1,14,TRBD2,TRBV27,TGTGCCACCTACCTAGCGGGGGGTGACAATGAGCAGTTCTTC,CATYLAGGDNEQFF
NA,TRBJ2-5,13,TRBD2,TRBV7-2,TGTGCCAGCAGCCAGACTAGCGAGGAGACCCAGTACTTC,CASSQTSEETQYF
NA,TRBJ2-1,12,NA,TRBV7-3,TGTGCCAGCAGCCCAACAAGTGGTGAGCAGTTCTTC,CASSPTSGEQFF
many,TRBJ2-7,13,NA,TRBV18,TGTGCCAGCTCAGCGACAGGCGCCTACGAGCAGTACTTC,CASSATGAYEQYF
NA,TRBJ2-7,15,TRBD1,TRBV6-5,TGTGCCAGCAGTTACTCGTCCAGGGGGCCCTACGAGCAGTACTTC,CASSYSSRGPYEQYF
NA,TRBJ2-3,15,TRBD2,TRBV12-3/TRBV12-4,TGTGCCAGCAGTCTCTACGGACTAGAAGCAGATACGCAGTATTTT,CASSLYGLEADTQYF
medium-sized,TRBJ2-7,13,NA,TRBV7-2,TGTGCCAGCAGCTTACGGCCTGAATGGGAGCAGTACTTC,CASSLRPEWEQYF
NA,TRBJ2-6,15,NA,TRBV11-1,TGTGCCAGCAGCTCCACCAGGGCTGGGGCCAACGTCCTGACTTTC,CASSSTRAGANVLTF
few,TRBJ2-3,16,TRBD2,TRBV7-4,TGTGCCAGCAGCCTTAGGGGACTAGGTGGGACAGATACGCAGTATTTT,CASSLRGLGGTDTQYF
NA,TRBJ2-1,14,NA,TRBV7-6,TGTGCCAGCAGCTTAGATTTATGGGACTCTGAGCAGTTCTTC,CASSLDLWDSEQFF
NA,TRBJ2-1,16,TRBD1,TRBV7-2,TGTGCCAGCAGCTTAGGGCGGGACAGGGCTTTGGATGAGCAGTTCTTC,CASSLGRDRALDEQFF
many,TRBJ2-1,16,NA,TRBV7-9,TGTGCCAGCAGCTCCTGGACAGTGAGCTCCTACAATGAGCAGTTCTTC,CASSSWTVSSYNEQFF
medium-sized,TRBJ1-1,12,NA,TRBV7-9,TGTGCCAGCAGCCTCCCGCGCACTGAAGCTTTCTTT,CASSLPRTEAFF
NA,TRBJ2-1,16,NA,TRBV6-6,NA,CASSYSNLRWRAVLRF
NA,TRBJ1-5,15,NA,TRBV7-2,TGTGCCAGCAGCCCCAACGGCAGGGGCAATCAGCCCCAGCATTTT,CASSPNGRGNQPQHF
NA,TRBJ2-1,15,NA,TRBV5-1,TGCGCCAGCAGCAGGGACGGAGGTGCACACAATGAGCAGTTCTTC,CASSRDGGAHNEQFF
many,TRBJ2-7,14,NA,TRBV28,TGTGCCAGCAGTTTACCCTCGACAACCTACGAGCAGTACTTC,CASSLPSTTYEQYF
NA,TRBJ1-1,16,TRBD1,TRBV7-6,TGTGCCAGCAGCCCCGGGACAGGGGAAAAGTACACTGAAGCTTTCTTT,CASSPGTGEKYTEAFF
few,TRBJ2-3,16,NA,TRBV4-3,TGCGCCAGCAGCCAAGATCGAGCGGTCCCTGGAAATACGCAGTATTTT,CASSQDRAVPGNTQYF
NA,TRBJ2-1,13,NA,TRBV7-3,TGTGCCAGCAGCTTAATCTTGGGTGAGCAGCAGTTCTTC,CASSLILGEQQFF
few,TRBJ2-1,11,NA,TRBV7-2,TGTGCCAGCAGCTTGGACTTAGAGCAGTTCTTC,CASSLDLEQFF
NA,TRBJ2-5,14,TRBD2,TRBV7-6,TGTGCTAGCAGCACTCAAGCGGGAGTCGAGACCCAGTACTTC,CASSTQAGVETQYF
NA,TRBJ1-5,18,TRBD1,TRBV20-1,TGCAGTGCTAGAGAGACAGGGGGTTTCCCTTATAGCAATCAGCCCCAGCATTTT,CSARETGGFPYSNQPQHF
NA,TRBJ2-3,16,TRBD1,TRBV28,TGTGCCAGCAGGGGGACAGGGGGCAAGTGGGCAGATACGCAGTATTTT,CASRGTGGKWADTQYF
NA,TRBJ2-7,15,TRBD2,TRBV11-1,TGTGCCAGCAGCTTAGACGGGGGGGCGTCGGATGAGCAGTACTTC,CASSLDGGASDEQYF
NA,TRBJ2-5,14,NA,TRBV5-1,TGCGCCAGCAGCTTGGGGCAGCTCCAAGAGACCCAGTACTTC,CASSLGQLQETQYF
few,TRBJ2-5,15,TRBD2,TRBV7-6,TGTGCCAGCAGCTTTCGGCGGGGGAGTCAAGAGACCCAGTACTTC,CASSFRRGSQETQYF
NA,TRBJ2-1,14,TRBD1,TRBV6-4,TGTGCCAGCAGTATTTGGACAGGACACAATGAGCAGTTCTTC,CASSIWTGHNEQFF
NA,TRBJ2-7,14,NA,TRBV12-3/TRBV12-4,TGTGCCAGCAGTCTCTTACAGGAGTCCTACGAGCAGTACTTC,CASSLLQESYEQYF
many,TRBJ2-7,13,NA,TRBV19,TGTGCCAGTAGTGCCGGGAATGCCTACGAGCAGTACTTC,CASSAGNAYEQYF
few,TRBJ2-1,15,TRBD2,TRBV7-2,TGTGCCAGCAGCTTAGGGACTAGCGGGAGCGATGAGCAGTTCTTC,CASSLGTSGSDEQFF
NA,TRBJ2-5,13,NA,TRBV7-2,TGTGCCAGCAGCCCCCCAGTTTCGCAGACCCAGTACTTC,CASSPPVSQTQYF
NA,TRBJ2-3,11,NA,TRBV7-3,TGTGCCAGCGCGCAGGGGTATACGCAGTATTTT,CASAQGYTQYF
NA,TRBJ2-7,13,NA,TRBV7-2,TGTGCCAGCAGCTTCGAGACCGGGGACGAGCAGTACTTC,CASSFETGDEQYF
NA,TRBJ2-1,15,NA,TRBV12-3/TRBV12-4,TGTGCCAGCACCAGAGGGAGGGGGTACTACAATGAGCAGTTCTTC,CASTRGRGYYNEQFF
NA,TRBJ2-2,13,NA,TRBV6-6,TGTGCCAGCAGTTCCCCCCGAGCCGGGGAGCTGTTTTTT,CASSSPRAGELFF